One and the same sample provided the 13 T cell receptor beta chains below, sequenced in a study of OX40 agonist ivuxolimab in advanced cancers. Libraries were constructed by the immunoSEQ multiplex PCR assay. The table was pulled from immuneACCESS by TCRdb, which kept in-frame rearrangements only. Such tables lose some clones; where checked, under half of the loss comes from unresolved V genes, and the rest has no known cause. The sample includes 6,500 to 8,000 clones, with 75% to 85% observed a single time. The top ten hold 28% of the sample. Specimen: CD4+ or CD8+ T cells sorted from blood, collected in a trial of the OX40 agonist ivuxolimab. The origin of the receptors is an adult with an advanced solid tumor such as melanoma, head and neck, liver or kidney cancer.

This rearrangement joins TRBV23-1 to TRBJ1-2; a possible D gene is TRBD1 (6 bases). TRBV23-1 is flagged as an ORF with uncertain function. The CDR3 consists of 16 residues. Trimming removed 3 bases from V and 2 bases from J, with 16 bases in between. In DNA, the CDR3 is TGCGCCAGCAGTCAGTATCCGGGACATTGGAACTATGGCTACACCTTC. Protein product: CASSQYPGHWNYGYTF.

The V call is TRBV30, the J call TRBJ1-3; D not resolved. Germline CDR1 and CDR2: GTSNPN and SVGIG (reference sequence). Trimming took off 5 bases at V and 4 bases at J, with 9 bases between the two ends. CDR3 length equals 12 residues. The CDR3 DNA reads TGTGCCTGGCGAGGTTACGGAAACACCATATATTTT. Amino acid sequence: CAWRGYGNTIYF.

This clone has only one observation. The rearrangement uses TRBV19 and TRBJ2-1; D is uncertain. CDR3 length: 13 residues. The germline V gene has CDR1 LNHDA and CDR2 SQIVND (reference sequence). V lost 6 bases and J 3 bases, leaving 9 bases between the germline ends. The CDR3 spells CASSKTGYNEQFF. DNA for the CDR3: TGTGCCAGTAGCAAGACTGGCTACAATGAGCAGTTCTTC.

The gene calls are TRBV7-9 and TRBJ2-7, with a tentative D call TRBD1 (6 bases). Germline CDR1 is SEHNR and CDR2 is FQNEAQ (reference sequence). The CDR3 extends over 14 amino acids. V shed 3 bases and J shed 2 bases, with 11 bases lying between them. This chain's CDR3 is CASSFAAGAYEQYF. The CDR3 DNA reads as TGTGCCAGCAGCTTTGCGGCAGGGGCCTACGAGCAGTACTTC.

The chain employs TRBV6-6 and TRBJ1-1, with D maybe TRBD1 (5 bases). CDR1 MNHNY and CDR2 SVGAGI come from the germline V gene (reference sequence). The V gene lost 4 bases and the J gene lost 2 bases, with 8 bases spanning the gap. The CDR3 loop spans 13 amino acids. The CDR3 DNA sequence: TGTGCCAGCAGTTTGGGGGGAAACACTGAAGCTTTCTTT. This encodes CASSLGGNTEAFF.

This clone was counted between two and nine times. V is TRBV2 and J is TRBJ2-7; D unresolved. The germline V gene encodes CDR1 SNHLY and CDR2 FYNNEI. CDR3 length: 13 residues. V dropped 2 bases and J dropped 3 bases, with 8 bases sitting between them. CDR3 DNA: TGTGCCAGCAGTGAAAACGCCGGCTACGAGCAGTACTTC. This encodes CASSENAGYEQYF.

This clone has just a few counts. The V gene is TRBV6-6, the J gene TRBJ1-1; no definite D call. Germline V gene lookup returns CDR1 MNHNY and CDR2 SVGAGI (reference sequence). CDR3 length: 14 residues. Trimming left V 0 bases short and J 9 bases short, with 14 bases between. For the CDR3, the DNA is TGTGCCAGCAGTTACTCCCTAGGCAATGGGAAAGCTTTCTTT. Protein product: CASSYSLGNGKAFF.

The V call is TRBV2, the J call TRBJ2-1; TRBD2 matches at 12 bases. V gave up 6 bases and J gave up 2 bases; unmatched junction bases: 2. The CDR3 consists of 15 residues. Germline V gives CDR1 SNHLY, CDR2 FYNNEI. CDR3 sequence: CASRRLAGAYNEQFF. The CDR3 DNA reads TGTGCCAGCAGGAGACTAGCGGGAGCCTACAATGAGCAGTTCTTC. Filled out from reference TRBV2 and TRBJ2-1, the complete variable domain reads EPEVTQTPSHQVTQMGQEVILRCVPISNHLYFYWYRQILGQKVEFLVSFYNNEISEKSEIFDDQFSVERPDGSNFTLKIRSTKLEDSAMYFCASRRLAGAYNEQFFGPGTRLTVL.

V usage is TRBV7-8 and J usage is TRBJ2-5, with 7 bases aligning to TRBD1. Germline values: CDR1 SGHVS, CDR2 FQNEAQ. Unmatched junction bases numbered 13, after V lost 5 bases and J lost 4 bases. This CDR3 is built from 16 residues. Here the CDR3 DNA reads TGTGCCAGCAGCCTGATTAGCGACAGGGCTGGAGAGACCCAGTACTTC. Its protein is CASSLISDRAGETQYF.

CDR3 sequence: CASSWTSGYYEQYF. The CDR3 DNA reads as TGCGCCAGCAGCTGGACTAGCGGGTATTACGAGCAGTACTTC. The rearrangement uses TRBV5-1 and TRBJ2-7, with 11 bases aligning to TRBD2. The CDR3 has 14 residues. V shed 3 bases and J 4 bases; nucleotides not matched to a gene: 3. Germline lookup yields CDR1 SGHRS and CDR2 YFSETQ.

The rearrangement uses TRBV13 and TRBJ1-2; TRBD1 might be the D (5 bases). CDR3 length: 13 residues. CDR1 and CDR2 (germline): PRHDT, FYEKMQ (reference sequence). V was pared by 1 base and J by 5 bases, with 8 bases between. For the CDR3, the DNA is TGTGCCAGCAGCTTAGAAACAGGATATGGCTACACCTTC. Amino acids: CASSLETGYGYTF.

This clone appeared a single time. This chain joins TRBV27 and TRBJ1-2; TRBD1 matches at 11 bases. This CDR3 comprises 13 residues. Looked up from germline, CDR1 is MNHEY and CDR2 is SMNVEV (reference sequence). J was trimmed by 7 bases and V by 7 bases; bases with no gene match: 5. The CDR3 DNA follows: TGTGCCAGCACCGGACAGGGGGCGCTTGGCTACACCTTC. Translating it yields CASTGQGALGYTF.

V is TRBV27 and J is TRBJ2-2, with a tentative D call TRBD1 (6 bases). Trimming shortened V by 5 bases and J by 4 bases, and 11 bases separated the two germline ends. CDR1 and CDR2 (germline): MNHEY, SMNVEV (reference sequence). The CDR3 is 14 residues long. The CDR3 loop is CASSRRTATGELFF. The CDR3 DNA is TGTGCCAGCAGTCGCCGGACAGCCACCGGGGAGCTGTTTTTT.